Listed below are T cell receptor beta chains from one sample, sequenced in a study of OX40 agonist ivuxolimab in advanced cancers. Here immunoSEQ multiplex PCR was the method, and the copy in TCRdb shows in-frame clones only, minus some. The data show 57,000 or so clones, less than 90% seen once. The sequencing here drew on CD4+ or CD8+ T cells sorted from blood, taken in a trial of the OX40 agonist ivuxolimab. The source is an adult with an advanced solid tumor such as melanoma, head and neck, liver or kidney cancer. CDR3s include the opening cysteine and the closing phenylalanine or tryptophan. The D gene is left open where the match is weak. Where a row states a size, it is once, few, many or the class of an expanded clone; other rows omit it.

.	TRBV2	.	TRBJ2-2	CASRRETGVSGELFF	TGTGCCAGCAGGCGGGAGACAGGGGTTTCCGGGGAGCTGTTTTTT
TRBD2	TRBV30	.	TRBJ2-3	CAWSVQLWASGGARSTDTQYF	TGTGCCTGGAGTGTACAATTATGGGCTAGCGGGGGGGCTCGGAGCACAGATACGCAGTATTTT
TRBD2	TRBV6-6	.	TRBJ2-7	CASRTGGGSSYEQYF	TGTGCCAGCAGGACCGGGGGGGGCAGCTCCTACGAGCAGTACTTC
.	TRBV9	.	TRBJ2-7	CASSVDVFSYEQYF	TGTGCCAGCAGCGTAGATGTGTTCTCCTACGAGCAGTACTTC
TRBD2	TRBV30	once	TRBJ2-1	CAWSVQRLAGLSDNEQFF	TGTGCCTGGAGTGTACAGAGACTAGCGGGTCTCTCAGACAATGAGCAGTTCTTC
TRBD2	TRBV19	.	TRBJ2-3	CASSYRGDRTDTQYF	TGTGCCAGTAGTTACCGGGGGGACCGCACAGATACGCAGTATTTT
TRBD2	TRBV11-2	.	TRBJ2-1	CASSTSGGYNEQFF	TGTGCCAGCAGTACTAGCGGGGGATACAATGAGCAGTTCTTC
.	TRBV27	few	TRBJ1-1	CASSLISNTEAFF	TGTGCCAGCAGTTTGATCTCGAACACTGAAGCTTTCTTT
TRBD1	TRBV10-3	once	TRBJ2-5	CAIRKGQGGETQYF	TGTGCCATCAGGAAAGGACAGGGTGGAGAGACCCAGTACTTC
.	TRBV6-6	.	TRBJ2-3	CASSYSISTDTQYF	TGTGCCAGCAGTTATTCAATTAGCACAGATACGCAGTATTTT
TRBD1	TRBV27	.	TRBJ2-2	CASSSLSGQPILNTGELFF	TGTGCCAGCAGTTCCCTCTCGGGACAGCCTATCCTGAACACCGGGGAGCTGTTTTTT
TRBD1	TRBV5-1	.	TRBJ1-1	CASSGEGTGVTEAFF	TGCGCCAGCAGCGGGGAGGGGACAGGGGTGACTGAAGCTTTCTTT
.	TRBV4-1	.	TRBJ2-2	CASSQLSPWQGGPGELFF	TGCGCCAGCAGCCAATTATCCCCGTGGCAGGGCGGACCCGGGGAGCTGTTTTTT
TRBD1	TRBV9	few	TRBJ2-3	CASSLQGADTQYF	TGTGCCAGCAGCTTACAGGGGGCGGATACGCAGTATTTT
TRBD1	TRBV28	.	TRBJ2-2	CASRNRGGGELFF	TGTGCCAGCAGGAACAGGGGCGGCGGGGAGCTGTTTTTT
TRBD2	TRBV5-4	once	TRBJ2-3	CASSLATRGDTQYF	TGTGCCAGCAGCCTGGCTACGCGGGGGGATACGCAGTATTTT
.	TRBV1	.	TRBJ2-3	CTSRPTGGASDCTDTQYF	TGCACCAGCAGGCCTACGGGGGGGGCTTCGGACTGCACAGATACGCAGTATTTT
TRBD1	TRBV9	.	TRBJ1-6	CASSVADRGGSPLHF	TGTGCCAGCAGCGTAGCTGACAGGGGTGGATCACCCCTCCACTTT
.	TRBV4-3	.	TRBJ1-5	CASSQDVTGNQPQHF	TGCGCCAGCAGCCAAGATGTAACAGGCAATCAGCCCCAGCATTTT
TRBD1	TRBV7-3	.	TRBJ1-1	CASRGQGETEAFF	TGTGCCAGCAGGGGACAGGGGGAAACTGAAGCTTTCTTT
.	TRBV5-1	once	TRBJ1-1	CASSGVLATEAFF	TGCGCCAGCAGCGGGGTTTTGGCCACTGAAGCTTTCTTT